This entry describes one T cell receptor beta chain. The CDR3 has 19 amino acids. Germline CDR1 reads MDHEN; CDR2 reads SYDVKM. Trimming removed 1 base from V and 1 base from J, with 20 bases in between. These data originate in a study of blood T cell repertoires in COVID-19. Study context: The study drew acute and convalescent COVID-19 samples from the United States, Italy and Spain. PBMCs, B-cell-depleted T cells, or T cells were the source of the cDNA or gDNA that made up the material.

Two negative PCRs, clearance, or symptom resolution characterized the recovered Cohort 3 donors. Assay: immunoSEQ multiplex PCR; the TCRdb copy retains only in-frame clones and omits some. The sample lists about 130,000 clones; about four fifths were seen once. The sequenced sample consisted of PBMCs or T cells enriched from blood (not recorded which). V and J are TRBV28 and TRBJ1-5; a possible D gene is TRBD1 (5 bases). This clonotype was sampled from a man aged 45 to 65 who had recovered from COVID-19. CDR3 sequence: CASSLSEAGGRPSNQPQHF. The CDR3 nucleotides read TGTGCCAGCAGTTTATCCGAAGCGGGGGGGAGGCCGAGCAATCAGCCCCAGCATTTT.